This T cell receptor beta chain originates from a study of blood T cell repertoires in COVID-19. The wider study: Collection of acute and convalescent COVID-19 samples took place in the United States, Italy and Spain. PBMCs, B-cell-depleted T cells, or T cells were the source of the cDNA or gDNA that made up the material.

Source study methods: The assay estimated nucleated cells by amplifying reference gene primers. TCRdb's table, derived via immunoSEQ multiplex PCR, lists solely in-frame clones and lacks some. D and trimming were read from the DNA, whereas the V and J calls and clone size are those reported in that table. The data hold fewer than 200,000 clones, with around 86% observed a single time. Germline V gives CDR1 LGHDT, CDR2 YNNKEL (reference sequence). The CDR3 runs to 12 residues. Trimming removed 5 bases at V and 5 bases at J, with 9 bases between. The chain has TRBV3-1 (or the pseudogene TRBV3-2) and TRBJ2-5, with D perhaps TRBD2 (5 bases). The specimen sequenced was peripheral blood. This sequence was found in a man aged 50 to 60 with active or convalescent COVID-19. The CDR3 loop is CASSTGGETQYF. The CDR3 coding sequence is TGTGCCAGCAGCACCGGCGGGGAGACCCAGTACTTC.